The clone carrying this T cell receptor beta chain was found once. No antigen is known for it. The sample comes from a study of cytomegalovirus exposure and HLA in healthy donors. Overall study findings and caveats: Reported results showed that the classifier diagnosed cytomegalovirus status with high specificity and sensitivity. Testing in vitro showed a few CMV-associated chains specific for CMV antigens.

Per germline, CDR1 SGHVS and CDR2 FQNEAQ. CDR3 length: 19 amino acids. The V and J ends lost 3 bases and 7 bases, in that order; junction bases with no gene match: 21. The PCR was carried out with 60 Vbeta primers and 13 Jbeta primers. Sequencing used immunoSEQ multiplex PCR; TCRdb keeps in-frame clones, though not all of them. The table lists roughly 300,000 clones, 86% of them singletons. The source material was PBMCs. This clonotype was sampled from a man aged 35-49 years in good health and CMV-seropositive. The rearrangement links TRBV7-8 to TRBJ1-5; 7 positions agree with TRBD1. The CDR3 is CASSFPPEDREEYNQPQHF. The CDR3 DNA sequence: TGTGCCAGCAGCTTTCCCCCCGAAGACAGGGAGGAGTACAACCAGCCCCAGCATTTT.